The 7 T cell receptor beta chains in this list originate from one sample, sequenced in a study of T cells in Graves' hyperthyroidism and ophthalmopathy. There were TCR beta CDR3 regions amplified from RNA transcripts. The HTBI primer set served for first-round RT-PCR of the TCR CDR3. TCRdb redid the calling of the multiplex PCR reads with MiXCR, one entry per CDR3 protein. The sample holds about 290,000 distinct CDR3 sequences, roughly an eighth seen once. Material: blood. The receptors were sampled from a woman between 35 and 50 years old with Graves' hyperthyroidism.

This chain connects TRBV6-1 to TRBJ2-3; 10 nucleotides align to TRBD2. V shed 8 bases, J shed 10 bases, and the junction held 12 bases outside the gene matches. CDR3 length equals 14 residues. CDR1 and CDR2 from the germline V gene are MNHNS and SASEGT. The CDR3 sequence is CASADGLAGASQYF. In DNA, the CDR3 is TGTGCCAGCGCGGATGGGCTAGCGGGAGCATCGCAGTATTTT.

This clonotype has ten or more counts. CDR3 protein: CASSLFSWGSGTDTQYF. The CDR3 DNA reads as TGTGCCAGCAGCTTATTTTCGTGGGGGAGCGGCACAGATACGCAGTATTTT. J is TRBJ2-3 and V is TRBV7-9; D possibly matches TRBD1 or TRBD2 (5 bases each). Trimming cost V 2 bases and J 1 base, with 16 bases left between them. The germline gives CDR1 SEHNR, CDR2 FQNEAQ (reference sequence). This CDR3 is built from 17 residues.

There are many counts of this clonotype. V is TRBV12-3 or TRBV12-4 and J is TRBJ2-7; D gene unclear. Trimming stripped 2 bases from V and 3 bases from J, with 11 bases between. This CDR3 is 14 amino acids long. The CDR3 reads CASSLWVKNYEQYF. In nucleotides, the CDR3 is TGTGCCAGCAGTTTATGGGTTAAGAACTACGAGCAGTACTTC.

This clonotype occurred many times. One end of the junction does not line up with germline, which may come from a read error. This chain uses TRBV2 with TRBJ1-5, with a tentative D call TRBD1 (5 bases). The CDR3 totals 14 residues. The V gene's germline CDR1 is SNHLY and CDR2 FYNNEI. The CDR3 loop reads CASSAGQSNQPQHF. CDR3 DNA sequence: TGTGCCAGCAGTGCGGGGCAGAGCAACCAGCCCCAGCATTTT.

This clonotype came up many times. V is TRBV4-1 and J is TRBJ1-1; no reliable D call. The germline V gene encodes CDR1 MGHRA and CDR2 YSYEKL. Trimming shortened V by 0 bases and J by 4 bases, and 12 bases separated the two germline ends. The CDR3 totals 15 residues. As DNA, the CDR3 is TGCGCCAGCAGCCAAGAGACGGCGCAACCCACTGAAGCTTTCTTT. Translating gives CASSQETAQPTEAFF.

There are many counts of this clonotype. The chain combines TRBV20-1 with TRBJ1-6; tentative D call: TRBD1 (6 bases). The CDR3 is 17 residues long. Looked up from germline, CDR1 is DFQATT and CDR2 is SNEGSKA (reference sequence). Trimming removed 3 bases from V and 1 base from J, with 16 bases in between. For the CDR3, the DNA is TGCAGTGCTAGCGTGCAGGGGATACCATCCTATAATTCACCCCTCCACTTT. Translating it yields CSASVQGIPSYNSPLHF.

This clonotype was observed at least ten times. The CDR3 loop reads CASSKPGLAGDEQYF. The CDR3 nucleotides read TGTGCCAGCAGTAAACCGGGACTAGCGGGAGACGAGCAGTACTTC. This chain joins TRBV2 and TRBJ2-7, with 14 bases fitting TRBD2. V was pared by 5 bases and J by 5 bases, with 5 bases of the junction left unmatched. Germline CDR1 and CDR2: SNHLY and FYNNEI. The CDR3 is 15 residues long.